Each of the 25 T cell receptor beta chains below was sequenced from the same sample in a study of cytomegalovirus exposure and HLA in healthy donors. Primers included in the PCR were 60 Vbeta and 13 Jbeta primers. TCRdb keeps only in-frame clones here, not all; method: immunoSEQ multiplex PCR. The data contain approximately 61,000 clones, about 80% of them singletons. Sequenced input: PBMCs. The receptors derive from a man in his fifties or sixties in good health and CMV-seropositive.

The rearrangement links TRBV12-5 to TRBJ1-5; D gene ambiguous. The V end was cut by 6 bases, the J end by 0 bases, with 15 bases between. The CDR3 extends over 16 amino acids. Germline CDR1 is LGHNT and CDR2 is FRNRAP. The CDR3 protein is CASGWGWEYSNQPQHF. DNA of the CDR3: TGTGCTAGTGGCTGGGGATGGGAGTATAGCAATCAGCCCCAGCATTTT.

This clone was found a few times. The CDR3 is CAWSVRRAGEQFF. CDR3 sequence (DNA): TGTGCCTGGAGTGTAAGGAGGGCCGGGGAGCAGTTCTTC. This rearrangement joins TRBV30 to TRBJ2-1, with D perhaps TRBD2 (6 bases). This CDR3 region has 13 residues. Trimming removed 0 bases from V and 10 bases from J, with 13 bases in between. Germline V lookup: CDR1 GTSNPN, CDR2 SVGIG (reference sequence).

The genes are TRBV10-2 and TRBJ2-5, with 8 nucleotides matching TRBD2. Trimming at V came to 5 bases and at J to 1 base, leaving 3 bases not matched to a gene. Germline lookup yields CDR1 WSHSY and CDR2 SAAADI. The CDR3 spans 14 residues. CDR3 protein: CASSLTSGQETQYF. In DNA form, the CDR3 reads TGCGCCAGCAGTCTAACTAGCGGCCAAGAGACCCAGTACTTC.

This chain uses TRBV28 with TRBJ2-1; possibly TRBD1 for D (5 bases). The germline gives CDR1 MDHEN, CDR2 SYDVKM. The CDR3 spans 12 residues. Trimming pared 6 bases from V and 4 bases from J, leaving 7 bases between. DNA of the CDR3: TGTGCCAGCAGGAAGGGGTACAATGAGCAGTTCTTC. The encoded protein is CASRKGYNEQFF.

This clone was observed a single time. The CDR3 nucleotides read TGTGCCAGCAGCCCTAGCGGACCAGACAATGAGCAGTTCTTC. Residues: CASSPSGPDNEQFF. This chain uses TRBV9 with TRBJ2-1; TRBD2 agrees at 7 bases. With V trimmed by 4 bases and J by 5 bases, 6 bases remained unmatched. The germline CDR1 and CDR2 sequences are SGDLS and YYNGEE. This CDR3 is built from 14 residues.

The chain uses TRBV4-2 and TRBJ2-3; D possibly corresponds to TRBD1 (5 bases). V lost 0 bases, J lost 6 bases, and 34 bases lay in between. Germline CDR1 is LGHNA and CDR2 is YNFKEQ. The CDR3 loop spans 22 amino acids. The CDR3 here is CASSQEPPWSRQTNGNLDTQYF. The CDR3 bases are TGTGCCAGCAGCCAAGAACCTCCGTGGTCTAGACAGACCAACGGCAACTTGGATACGCAGTATTTT.

Concerning this clone: Other DNA sequences in this specimen translate into the identical CDR3. The rearrangement uses TRBV6-1 and TRBJ2-5, with 7 bases matching TRBD2. This CDR3 has 15 amino acids. With V trimmed by 2 bases and J by 7 bases, 10 bases remained unmatched. Germline CDR1 and CDR2: MNHNS and SASEGT. CDR3 sequence (DNA): TGTGCCAGCAGTGAATCGCGGGGGTACCAGCCGACCCAGTACTTC. Translated: CASSESRGYQPTQYF.

This rearrangement joins TRBV6-4 to TRBJ1-2; D unresolved. The germline CDR1 and CDR2 sequences are MRHNA and SNTAGT. V was cut by 0 bases and J by 8 bases, with 10 bases left in between. This CDR3 spans 13 amino acids. This CDR3 is CASSDSLRGGYTF. CDR3 sequence (DNA): TGTGCCAGCAGTGACTCGCTGCGCGGCGGCTACACCTTC.

The J gene is TRBJ2-1, the V gene TRBV19; TRBD1 might be the D (6 bases). Germline CDR1 reads LNHDA; CDR2 reads SQIVND (reference sequence). This CDR3 has 13 residues. V lost 7 bases and J 7 bases, leaving 14 bases between the germline ends. The CDR3 nucleotides read TGTGCCAGTACATTAACAGGGTGGAATGAGCAGTTCTTC. Encoded protein: CASTLTGWNEQFF.

The chain carries TRBV10-1 and TRBJ2-6; D not certain. Looked up from germline, CDR1 is WNHNN and CDR2 is SYGVQD (reference sequence). The CDR3 sequence is 15 residues long. V gave up 5 bases and J gave up 0 bases, with 8 bases separating them. CDR3 region: CASSRYYSGANVLTF. CDR3 DNA: TGCGCCAGCAGTAGGTACTACTCTGGGGCCAACGTCCTGACTTTC.

The V gene is TRBV5-1, the J gene TRBJ2-5; D gene unclear. CDR1 is SGHRS and CDR2 is YFSETQ in the germline V gene. V lost 0 bases to trimming and J lost 0 bases, with 12 bases between them. The CDR3 covers 16 residues. This CDR3 reads CASSLGIGGDQETQYF. CDR3 DNA: TGCGCCAGCAGCTTGGGAATAGGTGGAGACCAAGAGACCCAGTACTTC.

This chain connects TRBV6-5 to TRBJ1-2; 9 bases align to TRBD1. CDR1 is MNHEY and CDR2 is SVGAGI in the germline V gene. This CDR3 contains 14 residues. V dropped 7 bases and J dropped 7; count of bases not matched to a gene: 10. CDR3 sequence: CASTKRGTGSGYTF. In DNA, the CDR3 is TGTGCCAGCACTAAACGCGGGACAGGGAGTGGCTACACCTTC.

V usage is TRBV2 and J usage is TRBJ2-7, with D perhaps matching TRBD1 (6 bases). The CDR3 consists of 14 residues. V dropped 7 bases and J dropped 7 bases, with 20 bases sitting between them. In germline, CDR1 is SNHLY, CDR2 FYNNEI. The CDR3 DNA sequence: TGTGCCAGCATGTCCCGCACAGGGTCTGGAGAGCAGTACTTC. Translation gives CASMSRTGSGEQYF.

V usage is TRBV6-1 and J usage is TRBJ2-1; 7 nucleotides line up with TRBD1. CDR1 is MNHNS, CDR2 SASEGT, per germline. This CDR3 spans 14 amino acids. J gave up 3 bases and V 4 bases, and 3 bases lay outside the gene matches. In DNA, the CDR3 is TGTGCCAGCAGTGTCCGGGACAGCTACAATGAGCAGTTCTTC. It codes for CASSVRDSYNEQFF.

This chain uses TRBV15 with TRBJ1-2; D gene unclear. This CDR3 comprises 14 residues. V lost 7 bases and J lost 5, with 17 bases in between. The V gene's germline CDR1 is LNHNV and CDR2 YYDKDF (reference sequence). CDR3 DNA: TGTGCCACCACGAACGTATGGGGAGGTTATGGCTACACCTTC. It encodes CATTNVWGGYGYTF.

A single count supports this clone. The genes are TRBV10-2 and TRBJ2-3; TRBD2 matches 7 bases. Germline V gene data show CDR1 as WSHSY and CDR2 as SAAADI. Trimming at V came to 6 bases and at J to 6 bases, leaving 9 bases not matched to a gene. The CDR3 has 14 residues. CDR3 residues: CASSLGTTLDTQYF. In DNA form, the CDR3 reads TGCGCCAGCAGCCTTGGGACTACACTCGATACGCAGTATTTT.

J is TRBJ2-5 and V is TRBV29-1; weak D call: TRBD1 (5 bases). The CDR3 has 13 amino acids. Germline V CDR1 and CDR2: SQVTM, ANQGSEA. The V end was cut by 6 bases, the J end by 2 bases, with 13 bases between. CDR3 nucleotide sequence: TGCAGCGTCATATCCACAGGTCAAGAGACCCAGTACTTC. It encodes CSVISTGQETQYF. The full variable domain, rest sourced from reference TRBV29-1 and TRBJ2-5, is SAVISQKPSRDICQRGTSLTIQCQVDSQVTMMFWYRQQPGQSLTLIATANQGSEATYESGFVIDKFPISRPNLTFSTLTVSNMSPEDSSIYLCSVISTGQETQYFGPGTRLLVL.

The rearrangement links TRBV11-2 to TRBJ1-2; 12 nucleotides align to TRBD1. J gave up 7 bases and V 3 bases, and 3 bases lay outside the gene matches. Germline V gene data show CDR1 as SGHAT and CDR2 as FQNNGV. The CDR3 is made up of 14 amino acids. DNA for the CDR3: TGTGCCAGCAGCTTGGGACAGGGGGCGGGTGGCTACACCTTC. This codes for CASSLGQGAGGYTF.

The genes are TRBV5-1 and TRBJ2-5; D perhaps matches TRBD2 (6 bases). There are 15 residues in the CDR3. V shed 1 base and J shed 3 bases, with 13 bases lying between them. Germline CDR1 is SGHRS and CDR2 is YFSETQ. CDR3 sequence: CASSLFPGGKETQYF. The DNA of the CDR3 is TGCGCCAGCAGCTTGTTTCCCGGGGGAAAAGAGACCCAGTACTTC.

This clone was seen only once. This sequence joins TRBV7-9 and TRBJ2-7; D is unresolved. The CDR3 has 13 residues. Germline V gene sequence: CDR1 SEHNR, CDR2 FQNEAQ (reference sequence). The V end was cut by 3 bases, the J end by 9 bases, with 15 bases between. CDR3 in DNA: TGTGCCAGCAGCTTGGGCAGGTCCAACGGGCAGTACTTC. It codes for CASSLGRSNGQYF. Full variable domain (outside the CDR3, taken from reference TRBV7-9 and TRBJ2-7): DTGVSQNPRHKITKRGQNVTFRCDPISEHNRLYWYRQTLGQGPEFLTYFQNEAQLEKSRLLSDRFSAERPKGSFSTLEIQRTEQGDSAMYLCASSLGRSNGQYFGPGTRLTVT.

The rearrangement links TRBV30 to TRBJ2-5; 8 nucleotides align to TRBD1. J gave up 5 bases and V 5 bases, and 13 bases lay outside the gene matches. This CDR3 has 15 amino acids. Germline V lookup: CDR1 GTSNPN, CDR2 SVGIG (reference sequence). DNA for the CDR3: TGTGCCTGGCGGGTCGGGTCAGGGGGCGGCGAGACCCAGTACTTC. Encoded protein: CAWRVGSGGGETQYF.

The rearrangement links TRBV4-1 to TRBJ2-3; a weak D match, TRBD2 (6 bases). V lost 2 bases to trimming and J lost 2 bases, with 14 bases between them. This CDR3 contains 16 residues. Germline V gives CDR1 MGHRA, CDR2 YSYEKL. CDR3 nucleotides: TGCGCCAGCAGCCAACGTGCTAGCGAATCCACAGATACGCAGTATTTT. Protein product: CASSQRASESTDTQYF.

For this clone: One junction end disagrees with the germline gene, perhaps due to a read error. The sample holds other DNA sequences that translate to the same CDR3. The CDR3 spells CASSARQGGTEAFF. The CDR3 DNA sequence: TGTGCCAGCAGCGCCCGACAGGGGGGGACTGAAGCCTTCTTT. The V gene is TRBV9, the J gene TRBJ1-1; 9 nucleotides match TRBD1. Germline assignment: CDR1 SGDLS and CDR2 YYNGEE. The CDR3 contains 14 residues. Using reference TRBV9 and TRBJ1-1 for the parts outside the CDR3, the full variable domain is DSGVTQTPKHLITATGQRVTLRCSPRSGDLSVYWYQQSLDQGLQFLIQYYNGEERAKGNILERFSAQQFPDLHSELNLSSLELGDSALYFCASSARQGGTEAFFGQGTRLTVV.

The chain employs TRBV12-5 and TRBJ2-1; 8 bases fit TRBD2. The CDR3 covers 14 residues. CDR1 and CDR2 (germline): LGHNT, FRNRAP. V dropped 7 bases and J dropped 1; count of bases not matched to a gene: 3. CDR3 nucleotides: TGTGCTAGTGCGGGGGGGATATCCTACAATGAGCAGTTCTTC. Its protein is CASAGGISYNEQFF.

V usage is TRBV4-1 and J usage is TRBJ2-7, with 7 bases matching TRBD2. V shed 3 bases, J shed 4 bases, and the junction held 6 bases outside the gene matches. CDR1 MGHRA and CDR2 YSYEKL come from the germline V gene. This CDR3 contains 14 residues. The CDR3 sequence: CASSQATSRYEQYF. The CDR3, as DNA: TGCGCCAGCAGCCAGGCGACTAGCCGGTACGAGCAGTACTTC.